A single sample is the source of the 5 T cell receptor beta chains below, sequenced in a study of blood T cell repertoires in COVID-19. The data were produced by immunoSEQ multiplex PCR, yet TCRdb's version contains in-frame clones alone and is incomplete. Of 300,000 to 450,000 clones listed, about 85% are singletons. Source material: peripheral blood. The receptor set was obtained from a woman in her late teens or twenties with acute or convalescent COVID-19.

CDR3 region: CASILDRVENTGELFF. DNA of the CDR3: TGCGCCAGCATCCTCGACAGGGTAGAGAACACCGGGGAGCTGTTTTTT. V is TRBV5-1 and J is TRBJ2-2; 7 nucleotides align to TRBD1. V lost 6 bases to trimming and J lost 1 base; unmatched junction nucleotides: 9. CDR3 length equals 16 residues. Per germline, CDR1 SGHRS and CDR2 YFSETQ.

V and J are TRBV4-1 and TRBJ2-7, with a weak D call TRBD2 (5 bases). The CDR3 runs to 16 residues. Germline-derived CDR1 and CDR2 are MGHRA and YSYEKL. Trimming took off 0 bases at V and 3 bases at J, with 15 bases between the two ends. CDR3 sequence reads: CASSQEDGGGRYEQYF. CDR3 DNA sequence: TGCGCCAGCAGCCAAGAAGACGGCGGCGGGCGCTACGAGCAGTACTTC.

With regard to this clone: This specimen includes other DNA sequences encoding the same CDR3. The CDR3 spells CASSLTGGSSGNTIYF. DNA for the CDR3: TGCGCCAGCAGCTTGACAGGGGGGAGCTCTGGAAACACCATATATTTT. The chain links TRBV5-1 to TRBJ1-3; 8 bases line up with TRBD1. The CDR3 is 16 residues long. Losses at the gene ends were 1 base for V and 0 bases for J; bases not matched to a gene: 3. CDR1 is SGHRS and CDR2 is YFSETQ in the germline V gene.

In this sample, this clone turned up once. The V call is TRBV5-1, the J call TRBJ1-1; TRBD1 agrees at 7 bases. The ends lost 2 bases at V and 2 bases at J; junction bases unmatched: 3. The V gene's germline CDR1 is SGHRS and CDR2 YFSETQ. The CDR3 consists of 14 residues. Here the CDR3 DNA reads TGCGCCAGCAGCTTACGGACAGGTAACACTGAAGCTTTCTTT. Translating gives CASSLRTGNTEAFF.

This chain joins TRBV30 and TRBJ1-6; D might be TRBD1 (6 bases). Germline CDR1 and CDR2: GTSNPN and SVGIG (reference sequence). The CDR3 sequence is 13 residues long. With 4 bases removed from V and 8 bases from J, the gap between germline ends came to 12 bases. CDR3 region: CAWKGQIHSPLHF. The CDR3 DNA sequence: TGTGCCTGGAAGGGACAAATTCATTCACCCCTCCACTTT.